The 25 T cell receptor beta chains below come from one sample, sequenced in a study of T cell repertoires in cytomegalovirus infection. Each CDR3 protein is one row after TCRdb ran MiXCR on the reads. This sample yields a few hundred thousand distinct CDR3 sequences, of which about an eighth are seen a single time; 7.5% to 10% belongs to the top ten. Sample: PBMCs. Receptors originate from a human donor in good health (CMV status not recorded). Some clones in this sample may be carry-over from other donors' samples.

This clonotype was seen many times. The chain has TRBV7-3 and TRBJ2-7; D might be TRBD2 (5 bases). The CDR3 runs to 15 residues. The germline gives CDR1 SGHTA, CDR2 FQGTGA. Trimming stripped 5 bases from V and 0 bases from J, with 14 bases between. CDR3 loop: CASSPSPGFSYEQYF. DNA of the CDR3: TGTGCCAGCAGCCCCTCCCCGGGGTTCTCCTACGAGCAGTACTTC.

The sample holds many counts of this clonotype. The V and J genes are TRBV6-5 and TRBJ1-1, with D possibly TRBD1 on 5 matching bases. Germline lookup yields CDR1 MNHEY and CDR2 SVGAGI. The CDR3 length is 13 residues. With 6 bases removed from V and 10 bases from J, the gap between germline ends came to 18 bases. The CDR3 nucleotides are TGTGCCAGCAGGGAATTGAGGGCAGGGCGAGCTTTCTTT. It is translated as CASRELRAGRAFF.

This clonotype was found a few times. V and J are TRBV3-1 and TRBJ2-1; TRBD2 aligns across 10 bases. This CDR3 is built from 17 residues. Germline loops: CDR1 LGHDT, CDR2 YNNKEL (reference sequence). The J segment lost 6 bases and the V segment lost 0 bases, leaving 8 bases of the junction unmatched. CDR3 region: CASSQEQLAGGGNEQFF. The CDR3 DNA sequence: TGTGCCAGCAGCCAAGAGCAGTTAGCGGGAGGCGGCAATGAGCAGTTCTTC.

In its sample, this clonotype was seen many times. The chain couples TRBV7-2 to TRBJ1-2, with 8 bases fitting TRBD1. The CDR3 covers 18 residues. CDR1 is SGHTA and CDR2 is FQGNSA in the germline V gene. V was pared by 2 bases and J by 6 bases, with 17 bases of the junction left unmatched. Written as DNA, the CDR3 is TGTGCCAGCAGCTTATGGGCAGGGGGCGTCGGGGATGGTGATGGCTACACCTTC. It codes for CASSLWAGGVGDGDGYTF.

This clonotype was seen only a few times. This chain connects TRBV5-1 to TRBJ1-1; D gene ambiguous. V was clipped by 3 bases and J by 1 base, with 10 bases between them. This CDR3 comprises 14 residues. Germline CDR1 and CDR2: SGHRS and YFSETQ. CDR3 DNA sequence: TGCGCCAGCAGCTCGCGGACTGCGAACACTGAAGCTTTCTTT. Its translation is CASSSRTANTEAFF. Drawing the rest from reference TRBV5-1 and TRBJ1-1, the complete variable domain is KAGVTQTPRYLIKTRGQQVTLSCSPISGHRSVSWYQQTPGQGLQFLFEYFSETQRNKGNFPGRFSGRQFSNSRSEMNVSTLELGDSALYLCASSSRTANTEAFFGQGTRLTVV.

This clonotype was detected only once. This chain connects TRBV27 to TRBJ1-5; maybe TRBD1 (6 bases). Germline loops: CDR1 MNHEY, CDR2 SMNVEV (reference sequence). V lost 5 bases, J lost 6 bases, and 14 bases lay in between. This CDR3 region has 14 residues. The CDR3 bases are TGTGCCAGCAGTCCACCAGGGGAGGTTCAGCCCCAGCATTTT. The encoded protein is CASSPPGEVQPQHF.

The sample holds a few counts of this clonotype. CDR3 amino acids: CSATRTGDGYTF. Written as DNA, the CDR3 is TGCAGTGCCACCCGGACAGGGGACGGCTACACCTTC. The gene calls are TRBV20-1 and TRBJ1-2; 9 bases agree with TRBD1. This CDR3 is 12 amino acids long. Germline values: CDR1 DFQATT, CDR2 SNEGSKA (reference sequence). V was pared by 6 bases and J by 8 bases, with 7 bases of the junction left unmatched.

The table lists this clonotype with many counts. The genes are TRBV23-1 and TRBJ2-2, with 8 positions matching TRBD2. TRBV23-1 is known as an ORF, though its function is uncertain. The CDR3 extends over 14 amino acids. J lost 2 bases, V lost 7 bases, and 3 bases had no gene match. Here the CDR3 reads CASKLAVNTGELFF. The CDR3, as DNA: TGCGCCAGCAAACTAGCGGTAAACACCGGGGAGCTGTTTTTT.

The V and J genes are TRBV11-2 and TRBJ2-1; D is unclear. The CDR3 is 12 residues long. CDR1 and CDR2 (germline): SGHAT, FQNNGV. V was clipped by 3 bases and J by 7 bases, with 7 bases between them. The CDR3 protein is CASSFQANEQFF. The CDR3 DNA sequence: TGTGCCAGCAGCTTTCAGGCGAATGAGCAGTTCTTC. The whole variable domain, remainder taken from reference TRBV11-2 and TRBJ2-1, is EAGVAQSPRYKIIEKRQSVAFWCNPISGHATLYWYQQILGQGPKLLIQFQNNGVVDDSQLPKDRFSAERLKGVDSTLKIQPAKLEDSAVYLCASSFQANEQFFGPGTRLTVL.

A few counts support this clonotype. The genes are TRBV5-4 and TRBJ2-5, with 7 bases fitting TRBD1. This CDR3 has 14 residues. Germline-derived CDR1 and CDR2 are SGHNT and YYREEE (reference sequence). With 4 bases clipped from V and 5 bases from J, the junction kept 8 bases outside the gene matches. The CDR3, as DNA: TGTGCCAGCAGCCGGGACAGCCCCGGCGAGACCCAGTACTTC. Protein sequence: CASSRDSPGETQYF.

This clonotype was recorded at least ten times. The DNA for the CDR3 is TGTGCCAGCAGTTGGGGCAGTGTGCGTGACATTCAGTACTTC. This gives the protein CASSWGSVRDIQYF. The chain combines TRBV28 with TRBJ2-4, with a weak D call TRBD1 (5 bases). Germline V lookup: CDR1 MDHEN, CDR2 SYDVKM. V lost 4 bases and J 8 bases, leaving 15 bases between the germline ends. The CDR3 is made up of 14 amino acids. Full variable domain (missing parts from reference TRBV28 and TRBJ2-4): DVKVTQSSRYLVKRTGEKVFLECVQDMDHENMFWYRQDPGLGLRLIYFSYDVKMKEKGDIPEGYSVSREKKERFSLILESASTNQTSMYLCASSWGSVRDIQYFGAGTRLSVL.

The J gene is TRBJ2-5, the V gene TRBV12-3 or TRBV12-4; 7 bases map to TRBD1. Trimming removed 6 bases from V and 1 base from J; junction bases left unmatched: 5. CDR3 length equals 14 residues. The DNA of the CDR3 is TGTGCCAGCAGGAATAACAGGGGCCAAGAGACCCAGTACTTC. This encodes CASRNNRGQETQYF.

The CDR3 protein is CSARAGIPNEQYF. In nucleotides, the CDR3 is TGCAGTGCTAGAGCGGGAATCCCCAACGAGCAGTACTTC. This chain joins TRBV20-1 and TRBJ2-7; TRBD2 might be the D (5 bases). This CDR3 is 13 amino acids long. Trimming stripped 1 base from V and 5 bases from J, with 12 bases between. CDR1 is DFQATT and CDR2 is SNEGSKA in the germline V gene (reference sequence).

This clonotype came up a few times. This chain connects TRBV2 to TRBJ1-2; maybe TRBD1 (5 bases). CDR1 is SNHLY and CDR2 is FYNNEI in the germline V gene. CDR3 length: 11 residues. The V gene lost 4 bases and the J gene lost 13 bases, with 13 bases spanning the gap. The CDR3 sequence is CASSAGPVVTF. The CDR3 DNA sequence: TGTGCCAGCAGTGCGGGACCGGTTGTCACCTTC.

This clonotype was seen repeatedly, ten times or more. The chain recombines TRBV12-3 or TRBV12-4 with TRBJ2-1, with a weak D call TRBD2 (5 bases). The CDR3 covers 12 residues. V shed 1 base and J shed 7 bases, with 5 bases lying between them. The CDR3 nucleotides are TGTGCCAGCAGTTTAGGGAGGAATGAGCAGTTCTTC. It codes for CASSLGRNEQFF.

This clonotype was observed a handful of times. CDR3 sequence: CASTTGSGANTEAFF. Here the CDR3 DNA reads TGCGCCAGCACCACCGGATCGGGGGCGAACACTGAAGCTTTCTTT. V and J are TRBV5-1 and TRBJ1-1, with D possibly matching TRBD1 (6 bases). CDR1 and CDR2 from the germline V gene are SGHRS and YFSETQ. The V end was cut by 6 bases, the J end by 1 base, with 16 bases between. The CDR3 spans 15 residues.

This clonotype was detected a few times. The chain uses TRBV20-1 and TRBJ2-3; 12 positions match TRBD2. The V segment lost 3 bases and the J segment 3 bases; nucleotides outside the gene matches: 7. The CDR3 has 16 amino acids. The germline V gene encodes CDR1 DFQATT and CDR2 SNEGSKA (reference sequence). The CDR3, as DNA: TGCAGTGCTAGTCGACTAGCGGGGGAGATTACAGATACGCAGTATTTT. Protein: CSASRLAGEITDTQYF.

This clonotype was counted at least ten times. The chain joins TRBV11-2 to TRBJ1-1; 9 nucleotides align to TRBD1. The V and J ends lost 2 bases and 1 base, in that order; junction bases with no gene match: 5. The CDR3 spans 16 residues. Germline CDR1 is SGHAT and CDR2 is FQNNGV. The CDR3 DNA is TGTGCCAGCAGCTTACTGGACAGGGGATGGAACACTGAAGCTTTCTTT. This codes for CASSLLDRGWNTEAFF.

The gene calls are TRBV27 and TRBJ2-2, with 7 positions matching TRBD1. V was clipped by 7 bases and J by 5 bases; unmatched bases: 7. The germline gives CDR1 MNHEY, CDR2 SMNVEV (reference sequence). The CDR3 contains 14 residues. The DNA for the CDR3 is TGTGCCAGCAAAACGGCAGGGGGTACCGGGGAGCTGTTTTTT. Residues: CASKTAGGTGELFF.

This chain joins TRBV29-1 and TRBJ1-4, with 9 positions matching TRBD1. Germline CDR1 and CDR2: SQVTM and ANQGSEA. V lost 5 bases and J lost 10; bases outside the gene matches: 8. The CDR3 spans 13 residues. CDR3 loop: CSVRPGQGGKLFF. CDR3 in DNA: TGCAGCGTTCGCCCGGGACAGGGTGGAAAACTGTTTTTT. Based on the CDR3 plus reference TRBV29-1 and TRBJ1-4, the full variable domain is SAVISQKPSRDICQRGTSLTIQCQVDSQVTMMFWYRQQPGQSLTLIATANQGSEATYESGFVIDKFPISRPNLTFSTLTVSNMSPEDSSIYLCSVRPGQGGKLFFGSGTQLSVL.

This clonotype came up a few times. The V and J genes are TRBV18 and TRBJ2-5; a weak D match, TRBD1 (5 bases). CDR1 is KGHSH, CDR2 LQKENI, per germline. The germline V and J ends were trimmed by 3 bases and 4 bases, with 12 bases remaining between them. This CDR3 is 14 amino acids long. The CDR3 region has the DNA TGTGCCAGCTCACCTACAGGCCTTGGAGAGACCCAGTACTTC. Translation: CASSPTGLGETQYF.

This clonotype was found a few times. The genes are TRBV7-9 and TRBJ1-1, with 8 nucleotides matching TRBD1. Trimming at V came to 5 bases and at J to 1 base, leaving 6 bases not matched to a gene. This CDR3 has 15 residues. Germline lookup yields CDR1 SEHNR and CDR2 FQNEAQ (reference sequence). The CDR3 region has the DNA TGTGCCAGCAGCACCCGGACAGGGTGGAACACTGAAGCTTTCTTT. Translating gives CASSTRTGWNTEAFF.

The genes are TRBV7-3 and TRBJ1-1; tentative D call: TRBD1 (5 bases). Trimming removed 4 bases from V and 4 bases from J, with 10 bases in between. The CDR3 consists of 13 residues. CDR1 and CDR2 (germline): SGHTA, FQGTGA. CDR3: CASSSRGGTEAFF. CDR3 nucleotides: TGTGCCAGCAGCTCGCGGGGGGGCACTGAAGCTTTCTTT.

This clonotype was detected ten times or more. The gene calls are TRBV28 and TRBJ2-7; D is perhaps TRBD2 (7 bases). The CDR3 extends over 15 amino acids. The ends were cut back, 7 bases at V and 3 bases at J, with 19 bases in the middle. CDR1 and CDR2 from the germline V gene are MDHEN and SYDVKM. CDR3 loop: CASTPGRGAGYEQYF. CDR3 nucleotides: TGTGCCAGCACCCCAGGTCGGGGGGCGGGCTACGAGCAGTACTTC.

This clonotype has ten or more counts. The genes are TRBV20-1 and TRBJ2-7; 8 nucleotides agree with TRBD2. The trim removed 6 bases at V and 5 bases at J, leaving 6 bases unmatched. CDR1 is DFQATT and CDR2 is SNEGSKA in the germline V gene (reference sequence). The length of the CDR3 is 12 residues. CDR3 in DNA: TGCAGTGCCGGTAGCGGGAAAAACGAGCAGTACTTC. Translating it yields CSAGSGKNEQYF.